The rows below give T cell receptor beta chains drawn from one sample of a study of Graves' ophthalmopathy and Graves' hyperthyroidism. TCRdb ran MiXCR on the multiplex PCR reads and lists one entry per CDR3 protein. The top ten hold about 40% of the sample, which has about 740,000 distinct CDR3 sequences, around 40% seen once. The specimen sequenced was peripheral blood. The receptor source for this set is an adult man with Graves' ophthalmopathy. Both conserved end residues are part of each CDR3. Fields, in order: D gene, V gene, clone size, J gene, CDR3 DNA, CDR3 protein. The D gene is left open where the match is weak. Size values are once, few and many counts, or a class for expanded clones, and some rows have none.

>NA|TRBV2|NA|TRBJ2-5
TGTGCCAGCAGCGGGGCAGCCCATGAGACCCAGTACTTC
CASSGAAHETQYF
>NA|TRBV7-9|NA|TRBJ2-3
TGTGCCAGCAGCTTAGGCGCGGGGAGCCAGGGGGAAGATACGCAGTATTTT
CASSLGAGSQGEDTQYF
>NA|TRBV11-2|few|TRBJ1-2
TGTGCCAGCAGCTTAGAGATTGAGGGTTTGAGGGGCTACACCTTC
CASSLEIEGLRGYTF
>TRBD1|TRBV10-2|many|TRBJ2-7
TGCGCCAGCAGTGACTGGGACAGGGCCTACGAGCAGTACTTC
CASSDWDRAYEQYF
>NA|TRBV7-2|NA|TRBJ2-7
TGTGCCAGCAGCTTGGGGGATACCGGGACATCCTACGAGCAGTACTTC
CASSLGDTGTSYEQYF
>NA|TRBV9|NA|TRBJ1-6
TGTGCCAGCAGCCAAGTTTCTGGTTGGGGATCGAATTCACCCCTCCACTTT
CASSQVSGWGSNSPLHF
>TRBD2|TRBV7-2|few|TRBJ2-5
TGTGCCAGCAGTCTCGTGACTAGCATGGAGACCCAGTACTTC
CASSLVTSMETQYF
>NA|TRBV11-1|NA|TRBJ2-7
TGTGCCAGCAGCCCCCGTTCGCAGACCTACGAGCAGTACTTC
CASSPRSQTYEQYF
>NA|TRBV30|NA|TRBJ2-7
TGTGCCTGGAGTGCAGGGTATCCGACCTACGAGCAGTACTTC
CAWSAGYPTYEQYF
>TRBD1|TRBV25-1|once|TRBJ2-2
TGTGCCAGCAGCCCCGGGACAGCTTTAACCGGGGAGCTGTTTTTT
CASSPGTALTGELFF
>TRBD1|TRBV25-1|NA|TRBJ1-5
TGTGCCAGCAGTGAATGGGCAGGGGGAAGTCAGCCCCAGCATTTT
CASSEWAGGSQPQHF
>NA|TRBV7-9|NA|TRBJ2-3
TGTGCCAGCAGCACGACTAACACAGATACGCAGTATTTT
CASSTTNTDTQYF
>NA|TRBV10-3|NA|TRBJ1-4
TGTGCCAGCAGTTACGAGGACGGTCGAAATGAAAAACTGTTTTTT
CASSYEDGRNEKLFF